Sequencing of this T cell receptor beta chain was carried out in a study of OX40 agonist ivuxolimab in advanced cancers. For the study at large: Past anti-PD-1, anti-PD-L1 or anti-CTLA-4 therapy was accepted, and 30% to 50% had received some.

Germline CDR1 and CDR2: SGHVS and FQNEAQ. The length of the CDR3 is 16 residues. Trimming cost V 0 bases and J 8 bases, with 16 bases left between them. Data came from immunoSEQ multiplex PCR; TCRdb stores just in-frame clones and leaves some out. The table records fewer than 60,000 clones, around 79% of them present only once. Blood specimens came from baseline, cycle 4 day 1, and cycle 7 day 1. The sequence came from an adult with an advanced solid tumor such as melanoma, head and neck, liver or kidney cancer. The specimen comprised CD4+ or CD8+ T cells sorted from blood, sampled in a trial of the OX40 agonist ivuxolimab. V is TRBV7-8 and J is TRBJ1-4; tentatively, D is TRBD1 (5 bases). CDR3 bases: TGTGCCAGCAGCTTAGCATCCTCCGGGACCGCAGAAAAACTGTTTTTT. This sequence encodes CASSLASSGTAEKLFF.